A single sample is the source of the 4 T cell receptor beta chains below, sequenced in a study of blood T cell repertoires in COVID-19. Clones were sequenced by immunoSEQ multiplex PCR, and TCRdb holds only the in-frame ones, with some missing. The sample lists about 260,000 clones, 70% to 90% occurring once. Material: peripheral blood. The receptors stem from a human donor in a cohort sampled during active COVID-19.

This chain joins TRBV11-3 and TRBJ2-5, with TRBD2 as a possible D gene (6 bases). V was cut by 3 bases and J by 7 bases, with 12 bases left in between. Germline CDR1 SGHNT, CDR2 YENEEA. There are 13 residues in the CDR3. The CDR3 loop reads CASSLEGGGTQYF. Here the CDR3 DNA reads TGTGCCAGCAGCTTGGAGGGAGGCGGGACCCAGTACTTC.

The chain joins TRBV4-1 to TRBJ1-2; D possibly corresponds to TRBD1 (6 bases). CDR3 size: 18 residues. Per the germline V gene, CDR1 is MGHRA and CDR2 is YSYEKL. The V end was cut by 3 bases, the J end by 5 bases, with 25 bases between. The CDR3 DNA follows: TGCGCCAGCAGCCATCATTCAGGTGGGACAACCGAACGTTATGGCTACACCTTC. Translation gives CASSHHSGGTTERYGYTF.

This chain connects TRBV7-6 to TRBJ2-7; 12 nucleotides align to TRBD2. The CDR3 spans 15 residues. Germline values: CDR1 SGHVS, CDR2 FNYEAQ. The trim removed 5 bases at V and 7 bases at J, leaving 9 bases unmatched. The CDR3 protein is CASSPSPSGRGEQYF. The CDR3 DNA reads as TGTGCCAGCAGCCCCTCGCCTAGCGGGAGGGGAGAGCAGTACTTC. The whole variable domain, remainder taken from reference TRBV7-6 and TRBJ2-7, is GAGVSQSPRYKVTKRGQDVALRCDPISGHVSLYWYRQALGQGPEFLTYFNYEAQQDKSGLPNDRFSAERPEGSISTLTIQRTEQRDSAMYRCASSPSPSGRGEQYFGPGTRLTVT.

The V call is TRBV24-1, the J call TRBJ2-1; 7 bases are a match to TRBD2. With 6 bases clipped from V and 3 bases from J, the junction kept 7 bases outside the gene matches. The germline gives CDR1 KGHDR, CDR2 SFDVKD. This CDR3 has 15 amino acids. CDR3 sequence reads: CATSLGRENYNEQFF. The CDR3 DNA sequence: TGTGCCACCAGTCTAGGGCGGGAGAACTACAATGAGCAGTTCTTC.